Presented here are 18 T cell receptor beta chains from one specimen sequenced in a study of OX40 agonist ivuxolimab in advanced cancers. TCRdb keeps only in-frame clones here, not all; method: immunoSEQ multiplex PCR. The data show 50,000 to 70,000 clones, roughly 80% seen once. Sequenced here: CD4+ or CD8+ T cells sorted from blood, sampled in a trial of the OX40 agonist ivuxolimab. Every receptor here comes from an adult with an advanced solid tumor such as melanoma, head and neck, liver or kidney cancer.

The V call is TRBV4-1, the J call TRBJ2-1; TRBD1 aligns across 7 bases. The CDR3 is made up of 17 amino acids. Germline lookup yields CDR1 MGHRA and CDR2 YSYEKL. V dropped 1 base and J dropped 3; count of bases not matched to a gene: 9. CDR3 loop: CASSQVVTGQNYNEQFF. Written as DNA, the CDR3 is TGCGCCAGCAGCCAAGTAGTAACGGGACAGAACTACAATGAGCAGTTCTTC.

V is TRBV27 and J is TRBJ1-6; D possibly corresponds to TRBD1 (5 bases). This CDR3 has 16 residues. V lost 4 bases and J lost 9, with 19 bases in between. CDR1 is MNHEY and CDR2 is SMNVEV in the germline V gene (reference sequence). The DNA for the CDR3 is TGTGCCAGCAGTTCCCCTGGGACGTCGGGTGGTTCACCCCTCCACTTT. It translates to CASSSPGTSGGSPLHF.

The rearrangement joins TRBV6-1 to TRBJ1-5, with TRBD1 matching 7 bases. Per germline, CDR1 MNHNS and CDR2 SASEGT. With V trimmed by 4 bases and J by 3 bases, 15 bases remained unmatched. This CDR3 spans 18 amino acids. Here the CDR3 DNA reads TGTGCCAGCAGTGCCCTGAGCCTCGGGACAGACCACAATCAGCCCCAGCATTTT. Protein: CASSALSLGTDHNQPQHF.

The CDR3 loop reads CASRTGGLTNEKLFF. DNA of the CDR3: TGCGCCAGCAGGACAGGGGGCTTGACTAATGAAAAACTGTTTTTT. This sequence joins TRBV5-1 and TRBJ1-4, with 10 bases aligning to TRBD1. This CDR3 is built from 15 residues. The germline CDR1 and CDR2 sequences are SGHRS and YFSETQ. Trimming took 5 bases from V and 2 from J; bases not matched to a gene: 3. Variable domain in full (rest from reference TRBV5-1 and TRBJ1-4): KAGVTQTPRYLIKTRGQQVTLSCSPISGHRSVSWYQQTPGQGLQFLFEYFSETQRNKGNFPGRFSGRQFSNSRSEMNVSTLELGDSALYLCASRTGGLTNEKLFFGSGTQLSVL.

The chain combines TRBV10-3 with TRBJ1-1, with no clear D. Germline loops: CDR1 ENHRY, CDR2 SYGVKD. The CDR3 runs 13 residues. Trimming stripped 2 bases from V and 6 bases from J, with 10 bases between. In DNA form, the CDR3 reads TGTGCCATCAGTGAGGGAAGGCCCTCTGAAGCTTTCTTT. It specifies CAISEGRPSEAFF.

This rearrangement joins TRBV6-5 to TRBJ2-5; weak D call: TRBD1 (6 bases). CDR1 is MNHEY, CDR2 SVGAGI, per germline. The CDR3 covers 16 residues. Trimming removed 2 bases from V and 5 bases from J, with 18 bases in between. This CDR3 is CASSYAGQFGSETQYF. Written as DNA, the CDR3 is TGTGCCAGCAGTTACGCCGGACAGTTTGGTTCGGAGACCCAGTACTTC.

This chain connects TRBV6-5 to TRBJ2-1; 15 bases align to TRBD2. The CDR3 spans 14 residues. Germline trimming cut 5 bases from V and 14 bases from J; bases unmatched to any gene: 7. In germline, CDR1 is MNHEY, CDR2 SVGAGI. Here the CDR3 reads CASSPGLAGGGEFF. DNA of the CDR3: TGTGCCAGCAGTCCGGGACTAGCGGGAGGTGGGGAGTTCTTC.

V usage is TRBV5-4 and J usage is TRBJ1-1; D uncertain. Germline loops: CDR1 SGHNT, CDR2 YYREEE (reference sequence). CDR3 length: 15 residues. The ends were cut back, 2 bases at V and 1 base at J, with 12 bases in the middle. The CDR3 sequence: CASSFFSGWNTEAFF. Here the CDR3 DNA reads TGTGCCAGCAGCTTTTTCTCGGGGTGGAACACTGAAGCTTTCTTT.

This clone turned up a few times. The chain couples TRBV30 to TRBJ1-2; D is ambiguous. CDR1 is GTSNPN, CDR2 SVGIG, per germline (reference sequence). Trimming pared 0 bases from V and 3 bases from J, leaving 8 bases between. The CDR3 has 13 residues. The CDR3 bases are TGTGCCTGGAGTGTGGCTGCCTACTATGGCTACACCTTC. Residues: CAWSVAAYYGYTF.

V usage is TRBV19 and J usage is TRBJ2-1, with 10 nucleotides matching TRBD2. V shed 9 bases, J shed 5 bases, and the junction held 4 bases outside the gene matches. The CDR3 contains 13 residues. Germline CDR1 LNHDA, CDR2 SQIVND (reference sequence). Here the CDR3 reads CASGLAEDNEQFF. The CDR3 DNA reads TGTGCCAGCGGACTAGCGGAAGACAATGAGCAGTTCTTC.

This chain links TRBV19 with TRBJ1-5, with D uncertain. The CDR3 is 15 amino acids. Germline CDR1 and CDR2: LNHDA and SQIVND (reference sequence). The V and J ends lost 1 base and 3 bases respectively, with 10 bases between them. Here the CDR3 DNA reads TGTGCCAGTAGTATAGGGTTTCCCAACAATCAGCCCCAGCATTTT. Translation gives CASSIGFPNNQPQHF.

This chain links TRBV6-4 with TRBJ2-3; 9 bases fit TRBD2. The length of the CDR3 is 15 residues. The germline V gene encodes CDR1 MRHNA and CDR2 SNTAGT. Trimming took 7 bases from V and 5 from J; bases not matched to a gene: 10. The CDR3 DNA is TGTGCCAGCAAAATTAGCGGGAGTTCTATAGATACGCAGTATTTT. It specifies CASKISGSSIDTQYF.

The chain has TRBV5-1 and TRBJ2-1; 10 bases align to TRBD2. J gave up 3 bases and V 4 bases, and 28 bases lay outside the gene matches. The CDR3 is 23 amino acids. Germline V CDR1 and CDR2: SGHRS, YFSETQ. CDR3 loop: CASSPPGLAYSSSYVGGYNEQFF. In nucleotides, the CDR3 is TGCGCCAGCAGCCCTCCGGGACTAGCGTATTCTAGCTCCTATGTTGGGGGCTACAATGAGCAGTTCTTC.

V and J are TRBV5-1 and TRBJ1-6, with D perhaps matching TRBD1 (5 bases). CDR3 length: 19 amino acids. The germline V gene has CDR1 SGHRS and CDR2 YFSETQ. V was cut by 1 base and J by 6 bases, with 23 bases left in between. The CDR3 bases are TGCGCCAGCAGCTTGAGATTTGGTGCCGGGACGGACCTTAATTCACCCCTCCACTTT. Protein sequence: CASSLRFGAGTDLNSPLHF.

This clone was seen just once. This chain connects TRBV12-2 to TRBJ1-5; the table's D call, TRBD1, was not checked against the DNA. TRBV12-2 is assigned pseudogene status. The CDR3 sequence is 17 residues long. CDR3 amino acids: CASRLANDRGCNQPQHF. The CDR3 region has the DNA TGTGCAAGTCGCTTAGCGAACGACAGGGGTTGCAATCAGCCCCAGCATTTT.

This sequence joins TRBV4-1 and TRBJ2-1, with 8 bases identical to TRBD2. Germline V gene lookup returns CDR1 MGHRA and CDR2 YSYEKL. The CDR3 totals 17 residues. With 0 bases clipped from V and 6 bases from J, the junction kept 10 bases outside the gene matches. In DNA form, the CDR3 reads TGCGCCAGCAGCCAAGAACTAGCGGTCCTTCGTGGCAATGAGCAGTTCTTC. Translated, it gives CASSQELAVLRGNEQFF.

Written as DNA, the CDR3 is TGTGCCAGCTCGCCCAGGGGGCCTGTTGGCTACACCTTC. This gives the protein CASSPRGPVGYTF. The rearrangement links TRBV27 to TRBJ1-2; TRBD1 matches at 8 bases. Losses at the gene ends were 8 bases for V and 7 bases for J; bases not matched to a gene: 9. The V gene's germline CDR1 is MNHEY and CDR2 SMNVEV (reference sequence). The CDR3 has 13 residues.

V usage is TRBV15 and J usage is TRBJ1-1, with D uncertain. This CDR3 comprises 13 residues. V lost 3 bases to trimming and J lost 1 base, with 6 bases between them. The germline V gene has CDR1 LNHNV and CDR2 YYDKDF (reference sequence). As DNA, the CDR3 is TGTGCCACCAGCAGGGAAGGGAACACTGAAGCTTTCTTT. It specifies CATSREGNTEAFF.